The next 5 T cell receptor beta chains were all read from a single sample in a study of T cell repertoires in cytomegalovirus infection. In TCRdb, the reads were re-called with MiXCR into one record per CDR3 protein. The sample comprises about 450,000 distinct CDR3 sequences, roughly 30% of which are singletons, and roughly 13% rests with the top ten. The sequencing sample was made of PBMCs. The receptors were sampled from a human donor in good health (CMV status not recorded). Some clones in this sample may be carry-over from other donors' samples.

This clonotype was observed a few times. The chain uses TRBV6-6 and TRBJ1-2, with D perhaps matching TRBD1 (5 bases). The germline V gene has CDR1 MNHNY and CDR2 SVGAGI (reference sequence). This CDR3 comprises 13 residues. V was cut by 3 bases and J by 5 bases, with 10 bases left in between. The CDR3 DNA sequence: TGTGCCAGCAGTTATGGCAGGGAGTATGGCTACACCTTC. Its protein product is CASSYGREYGYTF.

The chain recombines TRBV24-1 with TRBJ2-1; D tentatively fits TRBD1 or TRBD2 (6 bases each). Between the trimmed V and J ends, which lost 2 bases and 0 bases, there was a span of 10 bases. CDR1 is KGHDR, CDR2 SFDVKD, per germline. The CDR3 sequence is 16 residues long. CDR3 DNA: TGTGCCACCAGTGATTCCGGGGGCAGCTCCTACAATGAGCAGTTCTTC. Amino acids: CATSDSGGSSYNEQFF.

Comments on this clonotype: The final CDR3 position lacks the conserved phenylalanine or tryptophan, pointing to a likely read error. This CDR3 reads CASTDSWDQPQHC. DNA for the CDR3: TGTGCCAGCACAGACAGTTGGGATCAGCCCCAGCATTGT. V usage is TRBV7-9 and J usage is TRBJ1-5; D possibly corresponds to TRBD1 (5 bases). The CDR3 totals 13 residues. The V end lost 7 bases, the J end lost 5 bases, and 12 bases lay between the germline ends. CDR1 is SEHNR and CDR2 is FQNEAQ in the germline V gene (reference sequence).

This chain connects TRBV2 to TRBJ1-6, with D possibly being TRBD1 (5 bases). The germline CDR1 and CDR2 sequences are SNHLY and FYNNEI. Trimming pared 1 base from V and 2 bases from J, leaving 15 bases between. The CDR3 sequence is 18 residues long. In nucleotides, the CDR3 is TGTGCCAGCAGTGAAGGCCCTGGGGGGGACCCCTATAATTCACCCCTCCACTTT. Its protein is CASSEGPGGDPYNSPLHF.

The chain combines TRBV5-4 with TRBJ2-5, with 7 bases aligning to TRBD2. The CDR3 totals 18 residues. The ends lost 2 bases at V and 5 bases at J; junction bases unmatched: 18. Per germline, CDR1 SGHNT and CDR2 YYREEE (reference sequence). The CDR3 is CASSLEDWATSHGETQYF. Here the CDR3 DNA reads TGTGCCAGCAGCTTAGAGGATTGGGCGACTAGCCATGGTGAGACCCAGTACTTC. Combining the CDR3 with reference TRBV5-4 and TRBJ2-5 gives the whole variable domain ETGVTQSPTHLIKTRGQQVTLRCSSQSGHNTVSWYQQALGQGPQFIFQYYREEENGRGNFPPRFSGLQFPNYSSELNVNALELDDSALYLCASSLEDWATSHGETQYFGPGTRLLVL.